What follows are 24 T cell receptor beta chains derived from one specimen sequenced in a study of T cell responses to AZD1222 COVID-19 vaccine. Data came from immunoSEQ multiplex PCR; TCRdb stores just in-frame clones and leaves some out. The table lists around 120,000 clones, about 90% of them singletons, with 11% to 15% in the top ten. The material was peripheral blood, obtained on day 0 of AZD1222 vaccination. These receptors originate from an adult in good health.

V and J are TRBV11-2 and TRBJ1-1, with 10 bases identical to TRBD1. CDR1 and CDR2 from the germline V gene are SGHAT and FQNNGV. V was clipped by 4 bases and J by 4 bases; unmatched bases: 3. The CDR3 contains 14 residues. The CDR3 spells CASSSDRGSTEAFF. The CDR3 DNA follows: TGTGCCAGCAGCTCGGACAGGGGGTCCACTGAAGCTTTCTTT. Using reference TRBV11-2 and TRBJ1-1 for the parts outside the CDR3, the full variable domain is EAGVAQSPRYKIIEKRQSVAFWCNPISGHATLYWYQQILGQGPKLLIQFQNNGVVDDSQLPKDRFSAERLKGVDSTLKIQPAKLEDSAVYLCASSSDRGSTEAFFGQGTRLTVV.

Written as DNA, the CDR3 is TGTGCCAGCAGCTTAGGAGGGGGAGTTGAAGCTTTCTTT. The encoded protein is CASSLGGGVEAFF. This chain connects TRBV11-2 to TRBJ1-1, with a tentative D call TRBD1 (6 bases). Germline V gene data show CDR1 as SGHAT and CDR2 as FQNNGV. CDR3 size: 13 residues. Trimming left V 1 base short and J 7 bases short, with 10 bases between.

The rearrangement links TRBV7-8 to TRBJ2-5; either TRBD1 or TRBD2 may supply D (7 bases each). This CDR3 contains 15 residues. V dropped 4 bases and J dropped 3 bases, with 15 bases sitting between them. Germline V gene sequence: CDR1 SGHVS, CDR2 FQNEAQ. The CDR3 DNA reads as TGTGCCAGCAGCTGGGGAGGGGGCGCGAAAGAGACCCAGTACTTC. Amino acids: CASSWGGGAKETQYF.

The chain is built from TRBV9 and TRBJ2-1; 8 bases match TRBD1. The germline V gene has CDR1 SGDLS and CDR2 YYNGEE. This CDR3 region has 14 residues. Trimming at V came to 2 bases and at J to 6 bases, leaving 4 bases not matched to a gene. CDR3 sequence (DNA): TGTGCCAGCAGCGTGGCAACAGGGGGCAATGAGCAGTTCTTC. Its translation is CASSVATGGNEQFF.

V usage is TRBV30 and J usage is TRBJ1-2; tentative D call: TRBD1 (6 bases). V dropped 4 bases and J dropped 5 bases, with 14 bases sitting between them. The CDR3 sequence is 13 residues long. Germline CDR1 GTSNPN, CDR2 SVGIG (reference sequence). The CDR3 nucleotides are TGTGCCTGGAACCGAGGGGGTCCTTATGGCTACACCTTC. Translating it yields CAWNRGGPYGYTF.

J is TRBJ2-7 and V is TRBV2; D possibly corresponds to TRBD2 (5 bases). V gave up 3 bases and J gave up 7 bases, with 22 bases separating them. CDR1 is SNHLY and CDR2 is FYNNEI in the germline V gene. This CDR3 has 16 residues. CDR3 DNA sequence: TGTGCCAGCAGTGAGGTAATCGGGGTGGCTACTAATGAGCAGTACTTC. This gives the protein CASSEVIGVATNEQYF.

This chain links TRBV30 with TRBJ1-1, with 10 bases lining up with TRBD1. The CDR3 has 14 amino acids. V shed 4 bases, J shed 3 bases, and the junction held 5 bases outside the gene matches. CDR1 is GTSNPN and CDR2 is SVGIG in the germline V gene (reference sequence). CDR3 coding DNA: TGTGCCTGGATCAGCGGGACAGGGGACACTGAAGCTTTCTTT. It encodes CAWISGTGDTEAFF.

The sample holds one count of this clone. V is TRBV18 and J is TRBJ2-4; D gene unclear. V lost 0 bases and J lost 0, with 15 bases in between. The CDR3 has 18 amino acids. In germline, CDR1 is KGHSH, CDR2 LQKENI. The CDR3 bases are TGTGCCAGCTCACCACCATTGGAACAGCCCCTAGCCAAAAACATTCAGTACTTC. This sequence encodes CASSPPLEQPLAKNIQYF.

The J gene is TRBJ2-7, the V gene TRBV12-3 or TRBV12-4; D gene uncertain. CDR3 length: 13 amino acids. V gave up 8 bases and J gave up 0 bases, with 11 bases separating them. The CDR3 sequence: CASGLLSSYEQYF. The CDR3 region has the DNA TGTGCCAGCGGGTTGTTGAGCTCCTACGAGCAGTACTTC.

The rearrangement joins TRBV19 to TRBJ1-1; D is uncertain. This CDR3 contains 12 residues. The germline V gene has CDR1 LNHDA and CDR2 SQIVND (reference sequence). With 4 bases removed from V and 7 bases from J, the gap between germline ends came to 10 bases. The chain's CDR3 is CASSKVSREAFF. The CDR3 DNA reads TGTGCCAGTAGTAAGGTTTCGCGTGAAGCTTTCTTT. Combining the CDR3 with reference TRBV19 and TRBJ1-1 gives the whole variable domain DGGITQSPKYLFRKEGQNVTLSCEQNLNHDAMYWYRQDPGQGLRLIYYSQIVNDFQKGDIAEGYSVSREKKESFPLTVTSAQKNPTAFYLCASSKVSREAFFGQGTRLTVV.

The CDR3 loop is CASSPGASGYTF. In DNA, the CDR3 is TGTGCCAGCAGCCCCGGGGCGTCTGGCTACACCTTC. The chain employs TRBV7-8 and TRBJ1-2, with a weak D call TRBD1 (5 bases). V shed 5 bases and J shed 7 bases, with 11 bases lying between them. Germline V gene data show CDR1 as SGHVS and CDR2 as FQNEAQ. The CDR3 loop spans 12 amino acids.

The CDR3 DNA sequence: TGTGCCAGCAGTTACGGAGGGGGGAATGGCTACACCTTC. Protein product: CASSYGGGNGYTF. The genes are TRBV6-5 and TRBJ1-2; D possibly corresponds to TRBD1 (6 bases). The CDR3 is 13 amino acids. Deletions cut 2 bases from V and 6 bases from J, with 10 bases between. The germline V gene has CDR1 MNHEY and CDR2 SVGAGI.

The chain joins TRBV24-1 to TRBJ2-1; 12 bases are a match to TRBD2. The CDR3 has 15 residues. Per the germline V gene, CDR1 is KGHDR and CDR2 is SFDVKD. With 5 bases clipped from V and 5 bases from J, the junction kept 3 bases outside the gene matches. CDR3 nucleotides: TGTGCCACCAGTGGGACTAGCGGGATTGACAATGAGCAGTTCTTC. It codes for CATSGTSGIDNEQFF.

The gene calls are TRBV7-2 and TRBJ2-7, with TRBD1 identical over 8 bases. This CDR3 contains 15 residues. Germline loops: CDR1 SGHTA, CDR2 FQGNSA. Unmatched junction bases numbered 2, after V lost 1 base and J lost 0 bases. The CDR3 nucleotides read TGTGCCAGCAGCTTAGTCAGGGGGCTCTCCTACGAGCAGTACTTC. It translates to CASSLVRGLSYEQYF.

The chain is built from TRBV11-2 and TRBJ2-7; the D gene is possibly TRBD2 (5 bases). CDR1 and CDR2 from the germline V gene are SGHAT and FQNNGV. This CDR3 comprises 13 residues. V lost 4 bases and J lost 3, with 10 bases in between. Written as DNA, the CDR3 is TGTGCCAGCAGCTCCGGGATCGACTACGAGCAGTACTTC. As protein: CASSSGIDYEQYF. Based on the CDR3 plus reference TRBV11-2 and TRBJ2-7, the full variable domain is EAGVAQSPRYKIIEKRQSVAFWCNPISGHATLYWYQQILGQGPKLLIQFQNNGVVDDSQLPKDRFSAERLKGVDSTLKIQPAKLEDSAVYLCASSSGIDYEQYFGPGTRLTVT.

This clone occurred once. The chain uses TRBV5-1 and TRBJ1-2; 9 bases are a match to TRBD1. This CDR3 comprises 11 residues. Germline values: CDR1 SGHRS, CDR2 YFSETQ. The ends lost 9 bases at V and 8 bases at J; junction bases unmatched: 5. In nucleotides, the CDR3 is TGCGCCACCGGGACAGGGATGGGCTACACCTTC. Translated, it gives CATGTGMGYTF.

The chain carries TRBV4-3 and TRBJ2-3, with a weak D call TRBD2 (5 bases). Trimming shortened V by 1 base and J by 2 bases, and 16 bases separated the two germline ends. The germline CDR1 and CDR2 sequences are LGHNA and YSLEER. The CDR3 is made up of 17 amino acids. CDR3 protein: CASSQGVGGRYTDTQYF. DNA of the CDR3: TGCGCCAGCAGCCAAGGGGTTGGCGGGCGCTACACAGATACGCAGTATTTT.

The rearrangement links TRBV4-1 to TRBJ2-6; D gene unclear. Germline V gives CDR1 MGHRA, CDR2 YSYEKL. This CDR3 has 15 amino acids. V was clipped by 0 bases and J by 0 bases, with 3 bases between them. The CDR3 sequence is CASSQDPSGANVLTF. CDR3 DNA: TGCGCCAGCAGCCAAGATCCCTCTGGGGCCAACGTCCTGACTTTC.

J is TRBJ1-6 and V is TRBV30; D is perhaps TRBD1 (6 bases). CDR1 and CDR2 (germline): GTSNPN, SVGIG (reference sequence). The CDR3 is made up of 11 amino acids. Trimming removed 2 bases from V and 14 bases from J, with 10 bases in between. The CDR3: CAWSQRGTLHF. DNA of the CDR3: TGTGCCTGGAGTCAGAGGGGGACCCTCCACTTT.

The chain couples TRBV30 to TRBJ1-6, with D perhaps TRBD1 (5 bases). This CDR3 is built from 16 residues. Germline CDR1 reads GTSNPN; CDR2 reads SVGIG (reference sequence). Deletions cut 3 bases from V and 7 bases from J, with 19 bases between. For the CDR3, the DNA is TGTGCCTGGAGCCGCCGGGACGGACTGGGGAATTCACCCCTCCACTTT. This sequence encodes CAWSRRDGLGNSPLHF.

The genes are TRBV6-2 or TRBV6-3 and TRBJ1-1, with D possibly TRBD1 on 5 matching bases. The V end was cut by 6 bases, the J end by 1 base, with 12 bases between. This CDR3 has 14 residues. CDR1 and CDR2 (germline): MNHEY, SVGEGT. CDR3 in amino acids: CASSRRDGNTEAFF. The CDR3, as DNA: TGTGCCAGCAGCCGCCGGGACGGGAACACTGAAGCTTTCTTT.

The V call is TRBV29-1, the J call TRBJ1-2; D is perhaps TRBD1 (5 bases). Between the trimmed V and J ends, which lost 4 bases and 0 bases, there was a span of 9 bases. The CDR3 consists of 13 residues. Germline values: CDR1 SQVTM, CDR2 ANQGSEA. Written as DNA, the CDR3 is TGCAGCGTTGGGGGCCAAGCTAACTATGGCTACACCTTC. Translation gives CSVGGQANYGYTF.

The chain has TRBV7-2 and TRBJ2-7, with 11 bases identical to TRBD2. The J segment lost 10 bases and the V segment lost 5 bases, leaving 13 bases of the junction unmatched. Germline values: CDR1 SGHTA, CDR2 FQGNSA. The CDR3 has 15 amino acids. The CDR3 loop reads CASSPVGLAGGLQYF. CDR3 in DNA: TGTGCCAGCAGCCCTGTAGGGCTAGCGGGGGGCCTTCAGTACTTC.

This chain uses TRBV28 with TRBJ2-3; the match to TRBD2 covers 10 bases. Germline lookup yields CDR1 MDHEN and CDR2 SYDVKM. After removal of 4 bases from V and 6 bases from J, the junction contained 10 bases not matched to a gene. This CDR3 has 16 amino acids. The CDR3 loop reads CASSSPASGSVDTQYF. DNA for the CDR3: TGTGCCAGCAGTTCTCCGGCTAGCGGGAGTGTGGATACGCAGTATTTT.